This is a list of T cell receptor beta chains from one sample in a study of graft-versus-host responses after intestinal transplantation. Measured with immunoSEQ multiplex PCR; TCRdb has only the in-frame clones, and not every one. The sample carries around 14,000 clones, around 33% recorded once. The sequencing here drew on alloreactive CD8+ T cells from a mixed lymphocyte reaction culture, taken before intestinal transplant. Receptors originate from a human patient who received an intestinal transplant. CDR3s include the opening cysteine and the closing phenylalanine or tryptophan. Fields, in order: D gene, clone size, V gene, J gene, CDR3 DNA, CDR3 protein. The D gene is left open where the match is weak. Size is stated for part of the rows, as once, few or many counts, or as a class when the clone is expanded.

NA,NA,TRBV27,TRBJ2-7,TGTGCCAGCAGTTTAGGCGGCACCTACGAGCAGTACTTC,CASSLGGTYEQYF
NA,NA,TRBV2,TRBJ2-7,TGTGCCAGCAGTGAAGGGGCAGGCTTCTACGAGCAGTACTTC,CASSEGAGFYEQYF
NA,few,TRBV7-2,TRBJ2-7,TGTGCCAGCAGCTTAGAGCGGACCGAGTACGGTTACGAGCAGTACTTC,CASSLERTEYGYEQYF
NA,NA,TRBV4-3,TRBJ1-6,TGCGCCAGCAGCCAAGAAGAGGGCTTGGATTCACCCCTCCACTTT,CASSQEEGLDSPLHF
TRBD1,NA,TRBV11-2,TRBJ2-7,TGTGCCAGCAGCTCCCCCGGGACAGGGGTATACGAGCAGTACTTC,CASSSPGTGVYEQYF
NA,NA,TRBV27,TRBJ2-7,TGTGCCAGCAGTCCCGGTGGGGCCCACGAGCAGTACTTC,CASSPGGAHEQYF
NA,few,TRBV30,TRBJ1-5,TGTGCCTGGAGTGTACAGGGATACTATAGCAATCAGCCCCAGCATTTT,CAWSVQGYYSNQPQHF
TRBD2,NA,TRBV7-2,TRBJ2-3,TGTGCCAGCAGCATCCCCGCCCTAGCGGGGTCGGCAGATACGCAGTATTTT,CASSIPALAGSADTQYF
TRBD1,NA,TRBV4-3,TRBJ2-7,TGCGCCAGCAGCCAGGGACAGGGCGCCTACGAGCAGTACTTC,CASSQGQGAYEQYF
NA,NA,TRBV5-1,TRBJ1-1,TGCGCCAGCAGCTTGGACAGCCCGAACACTGAAGCTTTCTTT,CASSLDSPNTEAFF
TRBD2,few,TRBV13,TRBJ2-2,TGTGCCAGCAGAACACTAGCGGTGAACACCGGGGAGCTGTTTTTT,CASRTLAVNTGELFF
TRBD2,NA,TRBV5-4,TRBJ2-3,TGTGCCAGCAGCCGTTTCGGGGGGGGCTTGGATACGCAGTATTTT,CASSRFGGGLDTQYF
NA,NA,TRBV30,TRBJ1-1,TGTGCCTGGAGTGAATCCGGGAACGAAGCTTTCTTT,CAWSESGNEAFF
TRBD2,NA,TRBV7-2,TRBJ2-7,TGTGCCAGCAGCTTAGTGGGACTAGGATCCTACGAGCAGTACTTC,CASSLVGLGSYEQYF
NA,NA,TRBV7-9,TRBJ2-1,TGTGCCAGCAGCGTACCAGGCCCTCGCGACAATGAGCAGTTCTTC,CASSVPGPRDNEQFF
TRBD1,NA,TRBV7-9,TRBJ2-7,TGTGCCAGCAGCTTCTCAGCGGACAGGAGCTCCTACGAGCAGTACTTC,CASSFSADRSSYEQYF
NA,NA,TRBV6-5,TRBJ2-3,TGTGCCAGCAGTTATGGTATAGGCACAGATACGCAGTATTTT,CASSYGIGTDTQYF
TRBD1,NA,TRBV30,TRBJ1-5,TGTGCCTGGGATGCCGGGACAGGGCGGCAGCCCCAGCATTTT,CAWDAGTGRQPQHF
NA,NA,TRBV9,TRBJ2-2,TGTGCCAGCAGCGTATGGGGACTCCCGGCCGGGGAGCTGTTTTTT,CASSVWGLPAGELFF
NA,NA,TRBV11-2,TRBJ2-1,TGTGCCAGCAGCTTAGAAGACAATTACAATGAGCAGTTCTTC,CASSLEDNYNEQFF
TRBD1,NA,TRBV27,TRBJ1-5,TGTGCCAGCACCCCAGGTGGGACAGGGGATCAGCCCCAGCATTTT,CASTPGGTGDQPQHF
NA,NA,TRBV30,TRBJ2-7,TGTGCCTGGAGTGTAGCCGGGAACTCCTACGAGCAGTACTTC,CAWSVAGNSYEQYF
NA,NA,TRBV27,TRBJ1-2,TGTGCCAGCAGTTTCTCCGAGCTCTATGGCTACACCTTC,CASSFSELYGYTF
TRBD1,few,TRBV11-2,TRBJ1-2,TGTGCCAGCAGCCCAGCCGGGACAGCCCTTAATGGCTACACCTTC,CASSPAGTALNGYTF
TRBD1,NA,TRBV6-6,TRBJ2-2,TGTGCCAGCAGTTACTCGGCGGGACAGGGCTCCTGGGAGCTGTTTTTT,CASSYSAGQGSWELFF
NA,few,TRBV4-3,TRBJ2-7,TGCGCCAGCAGCCCATGGACAGCCTACGAGCAGTACTTC,CASSPWTAYEQYF
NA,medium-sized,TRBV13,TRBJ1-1,TGTGCCAGCAGGTATCAGACAGAACACACTGAAGCTTTCTTT,CASRYQTEHTEAFF
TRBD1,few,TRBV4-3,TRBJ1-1,TGCGCCAGCAGCCAATACGTTCCGACCCGGGACAGGATCATGAACACTGAAGCTTTCTTT,CASSQYVPTRDRIMNTEAFF